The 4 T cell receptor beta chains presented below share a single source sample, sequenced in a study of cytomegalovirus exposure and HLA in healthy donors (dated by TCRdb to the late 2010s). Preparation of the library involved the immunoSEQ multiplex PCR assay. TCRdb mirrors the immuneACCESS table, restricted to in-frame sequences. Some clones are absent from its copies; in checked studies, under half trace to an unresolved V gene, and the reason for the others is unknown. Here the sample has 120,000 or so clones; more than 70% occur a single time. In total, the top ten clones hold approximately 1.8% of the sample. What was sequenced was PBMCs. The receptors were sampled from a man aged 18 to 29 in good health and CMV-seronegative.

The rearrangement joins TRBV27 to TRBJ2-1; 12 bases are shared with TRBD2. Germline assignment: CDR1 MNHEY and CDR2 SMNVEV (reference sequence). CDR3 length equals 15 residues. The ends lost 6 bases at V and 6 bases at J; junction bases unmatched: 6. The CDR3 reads CASSPSSGGANEQFF. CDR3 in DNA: TGTGCCAGCAGCCCCTCTAGCGGGGGGGCCAATGAGCAGTTCTTC.

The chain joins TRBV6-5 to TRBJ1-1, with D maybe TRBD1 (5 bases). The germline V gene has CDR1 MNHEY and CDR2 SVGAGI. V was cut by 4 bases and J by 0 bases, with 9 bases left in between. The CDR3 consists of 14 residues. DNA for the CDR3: TGTGCCAGCAGTTGGAGACAGTTGAACACTGAAGCTTTCTTT. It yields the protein CASSWRQLNTEAFF.

In DNA, the CDR3 is TGTGCCAGCAGTGCCTCGGGCGGGGGCCGAGGTTACAATGAGCAGTTCTTC. It encodes CASSASGGGRGYNEQFF. The V and J genes are TRBV6-4 and TRBJ2-1, with D possibly TRBD2 on 7 matching bases. Germline V gene data show CDR1 as MRHNA and CDR2 as SNTAGT. Trimming removed 4 bases at V and 4 bases at J, with 20 bases between. This CDR3 contains 17 residues.

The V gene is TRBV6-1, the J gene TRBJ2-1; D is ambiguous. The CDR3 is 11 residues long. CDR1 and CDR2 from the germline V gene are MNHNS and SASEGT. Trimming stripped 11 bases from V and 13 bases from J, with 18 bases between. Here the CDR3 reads CAASDQFQQFF. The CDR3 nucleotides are TGTGCCGCCAGCGACCAGTTTCAACAGTTCTTC.